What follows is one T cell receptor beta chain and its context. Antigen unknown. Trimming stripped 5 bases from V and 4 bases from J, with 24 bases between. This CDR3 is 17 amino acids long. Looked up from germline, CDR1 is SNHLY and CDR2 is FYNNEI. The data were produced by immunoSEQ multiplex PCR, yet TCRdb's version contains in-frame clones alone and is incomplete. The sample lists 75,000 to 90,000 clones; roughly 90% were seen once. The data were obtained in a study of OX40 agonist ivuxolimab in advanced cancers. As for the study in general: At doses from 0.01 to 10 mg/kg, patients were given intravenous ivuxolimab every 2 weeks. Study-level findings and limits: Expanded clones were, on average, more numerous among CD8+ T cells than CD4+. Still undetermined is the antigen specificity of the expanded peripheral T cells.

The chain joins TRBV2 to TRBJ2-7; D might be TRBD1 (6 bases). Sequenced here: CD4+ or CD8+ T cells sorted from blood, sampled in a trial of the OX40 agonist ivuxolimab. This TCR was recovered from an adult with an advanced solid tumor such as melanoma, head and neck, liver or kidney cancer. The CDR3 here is CASSRGAGGRQTYEQYF. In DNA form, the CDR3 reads TGTGCCAGCAGTAGAGGGGCTGGGGGCCGCCAGACTTACGAGCAGTACTTC.